This TCR beta chain originates from a study of identical twins (dated by TCRdb to 2016 to 2018). Concerning the study at large: TCR alpha and beta repertoires from monozygotic twins, unrelated adults of various ages and cord blood were deep-sequenced to test whether fetal clonotypes persist. To rule out contamination, the twin experiments were replicated at different times with different library preparation protocols. Study-wide findings and limitations: Invariant T cells such as MAIT and iNKT could partly confound zero-insertion analyses, though diverse VJ usage argued against this for most clonotypes. Out-of-frame TCR alpha sequences shared between twins showed an excess of low generation-probability sequences compared with coincidental sharing between unrelated individuals. Because the same donors could not be followed over many years, conclusions were based on cross-sectional statistical analysis. Out-of-frame TCR alpha sharing in monozygotic twins was systematically underestimated by recombination models, whereas sharing between unrelated individuals was in agreement with the recombination models. Abundant cord blood beta clonotypes carried fewer insertions; young adult naive repertoires showed a weaker similar trend, while memory repertoires showed none. In beta out-of-frame sequences, excess twin sharing was weaker, because having fewer shared sequences lowered the signal-to-noise ratio.

The germline V gene provides CDR1 KGHSH and CDR2 LQKENI. The CDR3 has 13 amino acids, counting the end cysteine and valine. Left in the record is the CDR3 DNA by itself, 39 bases read in frame from the first base. Trimming costs V 5 bases and J 3 bases, and their ends lie 11 bases apart. Every donor in the study was a healthy Caucasian. The twin cohort consisted of three pairs of female monozygotic twins, all aged 18 to 29 years. Positive isolation kits from Invitrogen were used to isolate the CD4+ and CD8+ T cell populations. This clonotype was observed a handful of times. Its antigen specificity is not known. It has no much larger one-base neighbor in the sample; base qualities were not kept. The protocol used for the library was 5' RACE. The sample was run on an Illumina HiSeq 2000. A universal primer binding site was introduced by template switching, and a unique molecular identifier was present in the final cDNA, enabling accurate counting of TCR cDNA molecules. Specific primers in the conserved constant-segment region were used to synthesize first-strand cDNA for TCR alpha and beta chains. To control for contamination, every cDNA library carried two barcodes: a SMART-Mk sample barcode plus Illumina barcodes. Two successive PCR steps introduced TruSeq adapter sequences along with Illumina sample barcodes. TCR alpha and beta cDNA libraries were sequenced on the Illumina HiSeq platform with custom primers. As for the authors' bioinformatics: MiGEC was used to process raw reads and extract unique molecular identifiers, and MiXCR was used to find CDR3 positions. For each individual, recombination models were inferred using an EM algorithm with the repgenHMM and IGoR tools. Shared clonotype analysis was performed with the tcR package in R, normalizing sharing by the product of cloneset sizes. To study raw recombination free of thymic and clonal selection effects, out-of-frame nonproductive sequences were analyzed. Through fastp at Q25 and MiXCR, TCRdb rebuilt clones from the public reads, retaining in-frame beta chains. A single entry per CDR3 protein holds the most common genes and DNA from its merged rows. TCRdb's processing, not the study's, gives the V and J calls here. For this sample the table gives more than 400,000 distinct CDR3 sequences, of which over 12% were detected only once. Of the sample, around 0.4% falls within the top ten clones.

The same sample was also studied in work on yellow fever vaccine responses in identical twins. As noted in the second study: The authors reported that the T cell response to vaccination in identical twins appeared partly convergent and partly personalized. In the study, vaccine-responding T cell clones were precisely tracked in identical twins.

Material: CD4+ T cells sorted from blood. This TCR was recovered from a woman in her late teens or twenties in good health. The rearrangement combines TRBV18 with TRBJ2-7; the D gene lacks a confident call. Here is the DNA: TGTGCCAGCTCAGCTACAGAGTTCTACGAGCAGTACGTC. This translates into CASSATEFYEQYV.